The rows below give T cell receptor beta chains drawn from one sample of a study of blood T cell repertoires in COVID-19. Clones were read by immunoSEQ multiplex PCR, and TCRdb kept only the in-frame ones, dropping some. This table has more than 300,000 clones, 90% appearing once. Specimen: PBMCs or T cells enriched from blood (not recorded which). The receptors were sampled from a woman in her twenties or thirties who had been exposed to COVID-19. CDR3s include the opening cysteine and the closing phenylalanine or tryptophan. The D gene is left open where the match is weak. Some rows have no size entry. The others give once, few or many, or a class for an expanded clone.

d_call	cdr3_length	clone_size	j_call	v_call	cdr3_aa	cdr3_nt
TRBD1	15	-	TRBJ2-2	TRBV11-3	CASTPGTANTGELFF	TGTGCCAGCACACCCGGGACAGCAAACACCGGGGAGCTGTTTTTT
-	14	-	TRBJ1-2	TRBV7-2	CASSITGVGYGYTF	TGTGCCAGCAGCATTACAGGTGTGGGTTATGGCTACACCTTC
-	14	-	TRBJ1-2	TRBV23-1	CASSQRQGNYGYTF	TGCGCCAGCAGTCAGCGTCAGGGGAACTATGGCTACACCTTC
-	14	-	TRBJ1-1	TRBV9	CASSTDGGGAEAFF	TGTGCCAGCAGCACAGACGGGGGTGGGGCTGAAGCTTTCTTT
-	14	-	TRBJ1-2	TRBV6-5	CASSLTREAGGYTF	TGTGCCAGCAGTTTGACAAGGGAGGCTGGTGGCTACACCTTC
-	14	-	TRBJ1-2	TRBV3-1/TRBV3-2	CASSQRLTGYGYTF	TGTGCCAGCAGCCAACGACTGACGGGATATGGCTACACCTTC
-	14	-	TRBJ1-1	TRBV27	CASTITGANTEAFF	TGTGCCAGCACCATTACAGGAGCGAACACTGAAGCTTTCTTT
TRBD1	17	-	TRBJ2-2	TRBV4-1	CASSLTGQGRDTGELFF	TGCGCCAGCAGCCTTACGGGACAGGGGAGAGACACCGGGGAGCTGTTTTTT
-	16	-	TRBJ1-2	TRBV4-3	CASSQGEVGGGYGYTF	TGCGCCAGCAGCCAGGGCGAGGTCGGAGGAGGCTATGGCTACACCTTC
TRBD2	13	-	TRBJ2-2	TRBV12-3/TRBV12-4	CASSRSGGGELFF	TGTGCCAGCAGCCGTAGCGGGGGCGGGGAGCTGTTTTTT
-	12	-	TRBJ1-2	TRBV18	CASSDGGNGYTF	TGTGCCAGCTCAGATGGGGGGAATGGCTACACCTTC
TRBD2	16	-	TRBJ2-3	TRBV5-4	CASSIGTSGGQDTQYF	TGTGCCAGCAGCATCGGGACTAGCGGGGGACAAGATACGCAGTATTTT
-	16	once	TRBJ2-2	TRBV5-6	CASSLTLPGNTGELFF	TGTGCCAGCAGCTTGACTCTGCCTGGGAACACCGGGGAGCTGTTTTTT
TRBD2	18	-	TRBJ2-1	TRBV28	CASSPWRGGPGSYNEQFF	TGTGCCAGCAGTCCCTGGCGGGGGGGCCCGGGCTCCTACAATGAGCAGTTCTTC
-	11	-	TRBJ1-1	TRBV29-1	CSVEGQYEAFF	TGCAGCGTTGAGGGGCAGTATGAAGCTTTCTTT
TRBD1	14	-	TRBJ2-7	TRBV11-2	CASSLAGGSYEQYF	TGTGCCAGCAGCTTAGCAGGGGGATCCTACGAGCAGTACTTC
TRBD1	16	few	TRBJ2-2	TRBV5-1	CASSQRQGSFTGELFF	TGCGCCAGCAGCCAGCGACAGGGAAGTTTCACCGGGGAGCTGTTTTTT
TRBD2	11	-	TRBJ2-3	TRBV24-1	CATSAGGPQYF	TGTGCCACCAGCGCGGGGGGACCGCAGTATTTT
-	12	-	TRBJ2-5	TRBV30	CAWTRGGETQYF	TGTGCCTGGACCAGGGGTGGGGAGACCCAGTACTTC
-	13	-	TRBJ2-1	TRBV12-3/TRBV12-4	CASSLTDTGGQFF	TGTGCCAGCAGCCTAACAGACACCGGAGGGCAGTTCTTC
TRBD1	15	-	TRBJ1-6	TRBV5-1	CASRQQGAVREPLHF	TGCGCCAGCAGGCAACAGGGGGCCGTCCGGGAACCCCTCCACTTT
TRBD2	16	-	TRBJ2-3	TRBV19	CASSPNSGGPTDTQYF	TGTGCCAGTAGTCCAAATAGCGGGGGCCCCACAGATACGCAGTATTTT
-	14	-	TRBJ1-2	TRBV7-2	CASSLVQGTVGYTF	TGTGCCAGCAGCTTAGTACAGGGTACAGTTGGCTACACCTTC
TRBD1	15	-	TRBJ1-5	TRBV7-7	CASSPDRGREQPQHF	TGTGCCAGCAGCCCGGACAGGGGGCGGGAGCAGCCCCAGCATTTT
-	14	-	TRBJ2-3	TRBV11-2	CASSLGQPTDTQYF	TGTGCCAGCAGCTTGGGACAACCCACAGATACGCAGTATTTT
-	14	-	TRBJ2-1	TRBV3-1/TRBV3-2	CASSVAGVRDEQFF	TGTGCCAGCTCCGTGGCAGGGGTGAGAGATGAGCAGTTCTTC
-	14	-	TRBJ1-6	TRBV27	CASSRPGNYSPLHF	TGTGCCAGCAGTCGTCCGGGGAATTATTCACCCCTCCACTTT
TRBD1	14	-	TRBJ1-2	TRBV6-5	CASNGRGTGDGYTF	TGTGCCAGCAACGGTAGGGGGACAGGGGATGGCTACACCTTC
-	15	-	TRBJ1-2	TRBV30	CAWSVPRGDDYGYTF	TGTGCCTGGAGTGTACCCCGGGGGGACGACTATGGCTACACCTTC
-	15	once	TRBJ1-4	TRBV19	CASSTRGLTNEKLFF	TGTGCCAGTAGTACCCGAGGGCTAACAAATGAAAAACTGTTTTTT
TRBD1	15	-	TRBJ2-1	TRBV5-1	CASSLEGGTYNEQFF	TGCGCCAGCAGCTTGGAAGGGGGCACCTACAATGAGCAGTTCTTC
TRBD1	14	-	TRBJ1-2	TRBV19	CASRGQGRTYGYTF	TGTGCCAGTAGGGGACAGGGGAGGACCTATGGCTACACCTTC
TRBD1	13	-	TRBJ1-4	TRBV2	CASRRDSNEKLFF	TGTGCCAGCAGGAGGGACAGTAATGAAAAACTGTTTTTT
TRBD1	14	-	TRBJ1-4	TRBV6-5	CASSRQGFDEKLFF	TGTGCCAGCAGCAGACAGGGATTCGATGAAAAACTGTTTTTT
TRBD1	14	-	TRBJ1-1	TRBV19	CASRGTGGGTEAFF	TGTGCCAGTAGGGGGACAGGGGGAGGCACTGAAGCTTTCTTT
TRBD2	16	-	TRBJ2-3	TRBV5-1	CASSGSGGLVTDTQYF	TGCGCCAGCAGCGGAAGCGGGGGCCTCGTCACAGATACGCAGTATTTT
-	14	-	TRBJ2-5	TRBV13	CASSLVAGKETQYF	TGTGCCAGCAGCTTAGTGGCAGGAAAAGAGACCCAGTACTTC
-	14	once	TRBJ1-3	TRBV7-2	CASIIRASGNTIYF	TGTGCCAGCATCATCAGGGCCTCGGGAAACACCATATATTTT
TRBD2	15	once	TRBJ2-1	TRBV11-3	CASSSSGVTYNEQFF	TGTGCCAGCAGCTCTAGCGGGGTTACCTACAATGAGCAGTTCTTC
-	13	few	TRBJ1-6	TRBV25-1	CASSEGGVTPLHF	TGTGCCAGCAGTGAAGGGGGGGTAACACCCCTCCACTTT
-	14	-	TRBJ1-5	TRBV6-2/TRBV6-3	CASSQRVSGQPQHF	TGTGCCAGCAGTCAAAGAGTTTCGGGTCAGCCCCAGCATTTT
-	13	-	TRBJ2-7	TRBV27	CASSPGRAYEQYF	TGTGCCAGCAGTCCCGGCAGGGCCTACGAGCAGTACTTC
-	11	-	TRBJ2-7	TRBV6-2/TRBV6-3	CASSQTYEQYF	TGTGCCAGCAGTCAAACATACGAGCAGTACTTC
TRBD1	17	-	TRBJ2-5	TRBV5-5	CASSLGLLDRGQETQYF	TGTGCCAGCAGCTTGGGATTATTGGACAGGGGTCAAGAGACCCAGTACTTC
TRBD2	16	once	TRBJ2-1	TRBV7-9	CASSLSFTGGRNEQFF	TGTGCCAGCAGCTTGAGCTTTACGGGGGGGCGCAATGAGCAGTTCTTC
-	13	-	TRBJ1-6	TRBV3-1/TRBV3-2	CASSQASNSPLHF	TGTGCCAGCAGCCAAGCCTCGAATTCACCCCTCCACTTT